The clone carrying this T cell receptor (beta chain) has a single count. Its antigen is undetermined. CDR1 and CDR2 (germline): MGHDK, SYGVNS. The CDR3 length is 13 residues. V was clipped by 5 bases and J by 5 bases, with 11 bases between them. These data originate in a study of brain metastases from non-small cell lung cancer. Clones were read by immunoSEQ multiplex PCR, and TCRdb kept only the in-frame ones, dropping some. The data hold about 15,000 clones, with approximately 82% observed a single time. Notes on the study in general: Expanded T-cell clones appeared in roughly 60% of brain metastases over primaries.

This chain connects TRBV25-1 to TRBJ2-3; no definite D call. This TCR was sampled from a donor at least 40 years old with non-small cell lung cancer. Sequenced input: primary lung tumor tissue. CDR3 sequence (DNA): TGTGCCAGCAGTCCCCGGGCTGAAGATACGCAGTATTTT. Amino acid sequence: CASSPRAEDTQYF.